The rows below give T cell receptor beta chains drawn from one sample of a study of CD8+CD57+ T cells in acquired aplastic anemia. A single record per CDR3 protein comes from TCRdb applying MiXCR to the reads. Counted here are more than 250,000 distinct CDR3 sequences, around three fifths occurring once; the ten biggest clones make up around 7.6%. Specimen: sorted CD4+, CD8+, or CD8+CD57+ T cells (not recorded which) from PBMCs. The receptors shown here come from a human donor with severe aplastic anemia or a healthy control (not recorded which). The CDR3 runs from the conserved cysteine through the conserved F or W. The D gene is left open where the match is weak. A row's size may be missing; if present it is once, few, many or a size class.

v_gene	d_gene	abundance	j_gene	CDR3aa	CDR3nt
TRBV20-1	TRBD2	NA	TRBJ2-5	CSARAGRLAQETQYF	TGCAGTGCTCGAGCGGGACGACTAGCCCAAGAGACCCAGTACTTC
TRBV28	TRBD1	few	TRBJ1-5	CASSSNRGSGSRNQPQHF	TGTGCCAGCAGTTCAAACAGGGGCTCGGGTAGTCGCAATCAGCCCCAGCATTTT
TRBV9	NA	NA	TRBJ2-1	CASSVEPTRRNEQFF	TGTGCCAGCAGCGTAGAACCCACGAGGCGCAATGAGCAGTTCTTC
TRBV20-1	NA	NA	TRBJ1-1	CSARDRTRMNTEAFF	TGCAGTGCTAGAGATCGTACTAGAATGAACACTGAAGCTTTCTTT
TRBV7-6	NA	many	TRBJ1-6	CASSMNTGPPNSPLHF	TGTGCCAGCAGCATGAATACAGGCCCCCCTAATTCACCCCTCCACTTT
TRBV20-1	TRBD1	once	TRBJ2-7	CSAWTGFREQYF	TGCAGTGCTTGGACAGGGTTTAGGGAGCAGTACTTC
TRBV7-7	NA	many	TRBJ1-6	CASSLDRDSPLHF	TGTGCTAGCAGCTTAGACAGAGATTCACCCCTCCACTTT
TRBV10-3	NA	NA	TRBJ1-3	CAISDRPEGNTIYF	TGTGCCATCAGTGATAGGCCAGAAGGAAACACCATATATTTT
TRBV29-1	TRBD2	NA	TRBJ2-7	CSVGRGGGQSYEQYF	TGCAGCGTTGGCCGCGGGGGGGGACAATCCTACGAGCAGTACTTC
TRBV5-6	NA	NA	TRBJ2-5	CASSAAGSMQETQYF	TGTGCCAGCAGCGCCGCCGGGTCTATGCAAGAGACCCAGTACTTC
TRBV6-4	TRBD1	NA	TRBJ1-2	CASRPGTGCGYTF	TGTGCCAGCAGACCCGGGACAGGGTGTGGCTACACCTTC
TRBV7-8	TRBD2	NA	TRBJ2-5	CASSPTPAGEGETQYF	TGTGCCAGCAGCCCCACTCCAGCGGGGGAAGGAGAGACCCAGTACTTC
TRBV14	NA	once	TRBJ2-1	CASSEERASSYNEQFF	TGTGCCAGCAGCGAAGAGCGGGCCAGCTCCTACAATGAGCAGTTCTTC
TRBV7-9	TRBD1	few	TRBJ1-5	CASSRTGHSNQPQHF	TGTGCCAGCAGCAGGACAGGACATAGCAATCAGCCCCAGCATTTT
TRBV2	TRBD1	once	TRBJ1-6	CASSVETGGSPLHF	TGTGCCAGCAGTGTAGAGACAGGGGGGTCACCCCTCCACTTT
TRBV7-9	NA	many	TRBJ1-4	CASRGPREPNEKLFF	TGTGCCAGCAGAGGGCCCAGGGAGCCTAATGAAAAACTGTTTTTT
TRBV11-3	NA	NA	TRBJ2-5	CASSPRDRQIQETQYF	TGTGCCAGCAGTCCCAGAGACAGACAGATCCAAGAGACCCAGTACTTC
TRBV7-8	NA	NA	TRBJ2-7	CASRLDTISYEQYF	TGTGCCAGCAGACTAGACACGATCTCCTACGAGCAGTACTTC
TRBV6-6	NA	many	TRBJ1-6	CASRLPRSNSPLHF	TGTGCCAGCAGACTCCCCAGGAGCAATTCACCCCTCCACTTT
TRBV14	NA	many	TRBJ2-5	CASSPPGRGEETQYF	TGTGCCAGCAGCCCCCCCGGCAGGGGAGAAGAGACCCAGTACTTC
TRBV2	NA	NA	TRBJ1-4	CASSVGRGNEKLFF	TGTGCCAGCAGTGTAGGCCGGGGAAATGAAAAACTGTTTTTT
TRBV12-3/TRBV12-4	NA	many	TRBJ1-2	CASSLGGAAYGYTF	TGTGCCAGCAGTTTAGGGGGGGCAGCTTATGGCTACACCTTC
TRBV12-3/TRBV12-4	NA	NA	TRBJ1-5	CASSFGGGGNQPQHF	TGTGCCAGCAGTTTCGGCGGGGGCGGCAATCAGCCCCAGCATTTT
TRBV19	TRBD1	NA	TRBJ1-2	CGTRGSYGYTF	TGTGGAACCAGGGGGTCCTATGGCTACACCTTC
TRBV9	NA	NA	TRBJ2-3	CASSRTLPRGLTDTQYF	TGTGCCAGCAGCAGAACCCTCCCCAGGGGTTTGACAGATACGCAGTATTTT
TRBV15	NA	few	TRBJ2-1	CATSRPGGQLLYNEQFF	TGTGCCACCAGCAGACCGGGCGGACAGCTCCTTTACAATGAGCAGTTCTTC
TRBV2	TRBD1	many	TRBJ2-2	CASSGTGHGELFF	TGTGCCAGCAGTGGGACAGGGCACGGGGAGCTGTTTTTT
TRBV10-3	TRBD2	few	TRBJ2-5	CAISAGLAGEGETQYF	TGTGCCATCAGTGCGGGACTAGCGGGGGAAGGAGAGACCCAGTACTTC
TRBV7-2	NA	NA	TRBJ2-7	CASSPPGLYYEQYF	TGTGCCAGCAGCCCACCCGGACTGTACTACGAGCAGTACTTC
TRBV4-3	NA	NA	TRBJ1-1	CASSQVRYAAGAFF	TGCGCCAGCAGCCAAGTCAGATATGCAGCGGGGGCTTTCTTT
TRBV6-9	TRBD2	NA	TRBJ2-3	CASSYSTSGTDTQYF	TGTGCCAGCAGTTATTCGACTAGCGGAACAGATACGCAGTATTTT
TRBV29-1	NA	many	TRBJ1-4	CSVLPQRGEKLFF	TGCAGCGTTTTGCCCCAACGGGGGGAAAAACTGTTTTTT
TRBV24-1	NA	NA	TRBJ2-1	CASSYGATYNEQFF	TGTGCCAGCAGTTATGGGGCAACCTACAATGAGCAGTTCTTC
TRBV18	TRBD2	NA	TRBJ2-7	CASSQRRVSGEQYF	TGTGCCAGCTCACAGAGGCGGGTTAGCGGGGAGCAGTACTTC
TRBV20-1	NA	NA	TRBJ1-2	CSAMGRETNYGYTF	TGCAGTGCCATGGGCCGAGAAACTAACTATGGCTACACCTTC
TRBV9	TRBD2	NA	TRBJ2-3	CASSPSSGRTDTQYF	TGTGCCAGCAGCCCTTCTAGCGGTCGCACAGATACGCAGTATTTT
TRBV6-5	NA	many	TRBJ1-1	CASSRAGGEGTEAFF	TGTGCCAGCAGTCGGGCCGGGGGGGAGGGCACTGAAGCTTTCTTT
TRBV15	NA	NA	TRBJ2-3	CATSRDYRNTDTQYF	TGTGCCACCAGCAGAGACTACCGGAACACAGATACGCAGTATTTT
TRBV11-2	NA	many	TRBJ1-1	CASSLFMNTEAFF	TGTGCCAGCAGCCTATTCATGAACACTGAAGCTTTCTTT
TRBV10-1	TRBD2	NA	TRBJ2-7	CASTLAGPYNEQYF	TGCGCCAGCACACTAGCGGGGCCGTACAACGAGCAGTACTTC
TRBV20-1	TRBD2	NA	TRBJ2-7	CSARGVAGISSYEQYF	TGCAGTGCTAGAGGGGTAGCGGGGATAAGCTCCTACGAGCAGTACTTC
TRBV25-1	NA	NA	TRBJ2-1	CASSGVNNEQFF	TGTGCCAGCAGTGGGGTGAACAATGAGCAGTTCTTC
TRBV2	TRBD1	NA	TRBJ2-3	CASRQGARDTQYF	TGTGCCAGCAGGCAGGGGGCGCGAGATACGCAGTATTTT
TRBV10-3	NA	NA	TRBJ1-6	CAIRAGVNSPLHF	TGTGCCATCAGGGCGGGTGTGAATTCACCCCTCCACTTT
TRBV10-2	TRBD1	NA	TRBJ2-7	CASIENRGTAYEQYF	TGCGCCAGCATTGAAAACAGGGGGACGGCCTACGAGCAGTACTTC
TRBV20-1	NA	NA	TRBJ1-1	CSARGMAGNTEAFF	TGCAGTGCTAGGGGCATGGCAGGGAACACTGAAGCTTTCTTT
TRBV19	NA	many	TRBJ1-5	CASSIGWGQPQHF	TGTGCCAGTAGTATAGGATGGGGACAGCCCCAGCATTTT
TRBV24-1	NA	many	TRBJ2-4	CATSEQQLGGLAKNIQYF	TGTGCCACCAGTGAACAGCAATTGGGCGGCTTAGCCAAAAACATTCAGTACTTC
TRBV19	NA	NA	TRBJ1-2	CASSRDSLAGGYTF	TGTGCCAGTAGTAGGGACTCCCTGGCGGGTGGCTACACCTTC
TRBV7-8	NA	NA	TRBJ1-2	CASSLGRRLAGAGYGYTF	TGTGCCAGCAGCTTAGGTCGTCGACTAGCGGGGGCTGGTTATGGCTACACCTTC
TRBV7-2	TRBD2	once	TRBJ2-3	CASSYRLAGNTQYF	TGTGCCAGCAGTTATCGACTAGCGGGGAATACGCAGTATTTT
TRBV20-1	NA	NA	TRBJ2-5	CSARQGGKETQYF	TGCAGTGCTAGACAGGGGGGAAAAGAGACCCAGTACTTC
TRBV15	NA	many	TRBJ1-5	CATSRDKAGGTQPQHF	TGTGCCACCAGCAGAGATAAGGCGGGGGGTACTCAGCCCCAGCATTTT
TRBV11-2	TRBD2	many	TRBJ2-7	CASSPLAGLASYEQYF	TGTGCCAGCAGCCCCCTAGCGGGGCTCGCTTCCTACGAGCAGTACTTC
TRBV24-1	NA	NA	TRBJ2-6	CATSVPDSSGANVLTF	TGTGCCACCAGTGTACCGGACAGCTCTGGGGCCAACGTCCTGACTTTC
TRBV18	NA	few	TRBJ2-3	CASSLSRLPDTQYF	TGTGCCAGCTCACTCTCCAGGCTACCAGATACGCAGTATTTT
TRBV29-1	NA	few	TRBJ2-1	CSAGPHNEQFF	TGCAGCGCCGGCCCCCACAATGAGCAGTTCTTC